The rows below give T cell receptor beta chains drawn from one sample of a study of Ad26.COV2.S vaccination and SARS-CoV-2 variants. Some clones are missing from TCRdb's copy, which holds only in-frame ones; the method was immunoSEQ multiplex PCR. This table holds some 350,000 clones, approximately 84% found once. Sequenced material: peripheral blood, taken in a trial of Ad26.COV2.S vaccine versus placebo. The receptors were sampled from a person between 18 and 60 years old who received the Ad26.COV2.S COVID-19 vaccine or a placebo. The CDR3 runs from the conserved cysteine through the conserved F or W. A D gene is named only where the DNA matches it firmly. A row's size may be missing; if present it is once, few, many or a size class.

abundance | j_gene | d_gene | v_gene | CDR3aa | CDR3nt
NA | TRBJ1-2 | NA | TRBV5-1 | CASSRGEPSQNYGYTF | TGCGCCAGCAGTCGGGGGGAACCCTCCCAGAACTATGGCTACACCTTC
NA | TRBJ2-7 | TRBD2 | TRBV19 | CASITTAGRNYEQYF | TGTGCCAGTATTACTACAGCGGGAAGAAACTACGAGCAGTACTTC
NA | TRBJ2-5 | NA | TRBV27 | CASSPRGQETQYF | TGTGCCAGCAGTCCGAGGGGGCAAGAGACCCAGTACTTC
NA | TRBJ1-6 | NA | TRBV20-1 | CSASGRAVASSPLHF | TGCAGTGCTAGTGGCAGGGCGGTCGCAAGTTCACCCCTCCACTTT
few | TRBJ1-2 | TRBD1 | TRBV15 | CATSRGTGGSGYTF | TGTGCCACCAGCAGAGGGACAGGGGGCAGTGGCTACACCTTC
NA | TRBJ2-7 | NA | TRBV29-1 | CSAVQWGVHEQYF | TGCAGCGCTGTTCAGTGGGGGGTACACGAGCAGTACTTC
NA | TRBJ2-1 | TRBD2 | TRBV5-1 | CASSLGLAGEVGPLYNEQFF | TGCGCCAGCAGCTTGGGACTAGCGGGAGAGGTAGGTCCCCTCTACAATGAGCAGTTCTTC
NA | TRBJ1-2 | NA | TRBV27 | CASRPWHANYGYTF | TGTGCCAGCAGGCCATGGCACGCTAACTATGGCTACACCTTC
NA | TRBJ2-7 | TRBD1 | TRBV19 | CASSTNRGKGSYEQYF | TGTGCCAGTAGTACCAACAGGGGGAAGGGTTCCTACGAGCAGTACTTC
NA | TRBJ2-5 | NA | TRBV7-8 | CASSRDTFSETQYF | TGTGCCAGCAGCCGAGATACGTTTTCGGAGACCCAGTACTTC
NA | TRBJ2-1 | NA | TRBV24-1 | CATSDLTAGLDEQFF | TGTGCCACCAGTGATTTAACCGCCGGGCTGGATGAGCAGTTCTTC
NA | TRBJ2-1 | TRBD2 | TRBV5-1 | CASSYAGTSGRAEQFF | TGCGCCAGCAGCTACGCCGGGACTAGCGGGAGGGCTGAGCAGTTCTTC
NA | TRBJ2-1 | NA | TRBV9 | CASSVLSGSYNEQFF | TGTGCCAGCAGCGTTTTAAGTGGCTCCTACAATGAGCAGTTCTTC
NA | TRBJ1-3 | NA | TRBV2 | CASSEVGARGFSGNTIYF | TGTGCCAGCAGTGAAGTAGGCGCCCGAGGATTCTCTGGAAACACCATATATTTT
NA | TRBJ2-7 | NA | TRBV5-1 | CASSLVGGQGVYEQYF | TGCGCCAGCAGCTTGGTGGGGGGTCAGGGGGTCTACGAGCAGTACTTC
NA | TRBJ2-5 | TRBD1 | TRBV5-4 | CASGGQNQETQYF | TGTGCCAGCGGGGGACAGAACCAAGAGACCCAGTACTTC
NA | TRBJ2-7 | NA | TRBV18 | CASSPPGGTPSEQYF | TGTGCCAGCTCACCACCAGGCGGGACACCCTCCGAGCAGTACTTC
once | TRBJ2-1 | NA | TRBV29-1 | CSVTWGSLPQEQFF | TGCAGCGTCACCTGGGGGAGCCTTCCACAGGAGCAGTTCTTC
NA | TRBJ2-1 | TRBD2 | TRBV2 | CASSERGSSYNEQFF | TGTGCCAGCAGTGAACGCGGGAGCTCCTACAATGAGCAGTTCTTC
NA | TRBJ2-1 | NA | TRBV19 | CASSMGGWSEQFF | TGTGCCAGTAGTATGGGCGGGTGGAGTGAGCAGTTCTTC
NA | TRBJ2-5 | TRBD2 | TRBV19 | CASSIGLAGVETQYF | TGTGCCAGTAGTATAGGACTAGCGGGAGTTGAGACCCAGTACTTC
NA | TRBJ1-2 | NA | TRBV2 | CASTQRYSYGYTF | TGTGCCAGCACTCAGCGGTACTCCTATGGCTACACCTTC
NA | TRBJ2-2 | TRBD2 | TRBV4-3 | CASSQDGLAGTGELFF | TGCGCCAGCAGCCAAGATGGGCTAGCGGGAACCGGGGAGCTGTTTTTT
NA | TRBJ2-1 | NA | TRBV7-8 | CASSTRTDYNEQFF | TGTGCCAGCAGCACAAGGACAGACTACAATGAGCAGTTCTTC
NA | TRBJ1-5 | NA | TRBV16 | CASSLLSGDNQPQHF | TGTGCCAGCAGCCTATTAAGCGGGGACAATCAGCCCCAGCATTTT
NA | TRBJ1-5 | TRBD1 | TRBV6-5 | CASDRGQPQHF | TGTGCCAGTGACAGGGGGCAGCCCCAGCATTTT
NA | TRBJ2-2 | TRBD2 | TRBV19 | CASTGGAPAGELFF | TGTGCCAGTACCGGGGGGGCGCCGGCCGGGGAGCTGTTTTTT
NA | TRBJ2-3 | TRBD2 | TRBV7-6 | CASSLGSGRATDTQYF | TGTGCCAGCAGCTTGGGTAGCGGGAGGGCCACAGATACGCAGTATTTT
NA | TRBJ2-2 | TRBD1 | TRBV5-4 | CASSRTGTGNTGELFF | TGTGCCAGCAGCCGGACCGGGACAGGGAACACCGGGGAGCTGTTTTTT
NA | TRBJ1-2 | NA | TRBV29-1 | CSVADTLRGYGYTF | TGCAGCGTTGCGGACACCCTGCGGGGCTATGGCTACACCTTC
once | TRBJ2-2 | TRBD2 | TRBV9 | CASSPRGALAGTNTGELFF | TGTGCCAGTTCCCCGAGGGGGGCTCTAGCGGGAACGAACACCGGGGAGCTGTTTTTT
NA | TRBJ1-6 | NA | TRBV9 | CASSPGPNNSPLHF | TGTGCCAGCAGCCCGGGACCGAATAATTCACCCCTCCACTTT
NA | TRBJ1-2 | NA | TRBV7-8 | CASSTRDSPGLYGYTF | TGTGCCAGCAGCACCCGGGATTCCCCTGGCCTTTATGGCTACACCTTC
NA | TRBJ1-1 | NA | TRBV27 | CASRTHPGTEAFF | TGTGCCAGCAGAACACACCCAGGGACTGAAGCTTTCTTT
NA | TRBJ2-3 | TRBD2 | TRBV7-2 | CASSLWTSGDSTDTQYF | TGTGCCAGCAGCCTCTGGACTAGCGGGGACTCCACAGATACGCAGTATTTT
NA | TRBJ2-7 | NA | TRBV2 | CASSSTRSKVYEQYF | TGTGCCAGCAGCAGTACAAGGTCAAAAGTCTACGAGCAGTACTTC
NA | TRBJ2-3 | NA | TRBV6-6 | CASSLPKSGTDTQYF | TGTGCCAGCAGTCTACCAAAATCGGGCACAGATACGCAGTATTTT
few | TRBJ1-6 | NA | TRBV7-2 | CASSLAGAGTYNSPLHF | TGTGCCAGCAGCTTAGCGGGGGCAGGGACTTATAATTCACCCCTCCACTTT
NA | TRBJ2-3 | TRBD2 | TRBV3-1/TRBV3-2 | CASSHMRGGGPNADTQYF | TGTGCCAGCAGCCACATGAGGGGCGGGGGGCCAAACGCAGATACGCAGTATTTT
NA | TRBJ1-1 | NA | TRBV20-1 | CSGQGGAEAFF | TGCAGTGGCCAAGGAGGTGCTGAAGCTTTCTTT
NA | TRBJ2-7 | NA | TRBV6-6 | CASMQDGIYEQYF | TGTGCCAGCATGCAGGACGGAATCTACGAGCAGTACTTC